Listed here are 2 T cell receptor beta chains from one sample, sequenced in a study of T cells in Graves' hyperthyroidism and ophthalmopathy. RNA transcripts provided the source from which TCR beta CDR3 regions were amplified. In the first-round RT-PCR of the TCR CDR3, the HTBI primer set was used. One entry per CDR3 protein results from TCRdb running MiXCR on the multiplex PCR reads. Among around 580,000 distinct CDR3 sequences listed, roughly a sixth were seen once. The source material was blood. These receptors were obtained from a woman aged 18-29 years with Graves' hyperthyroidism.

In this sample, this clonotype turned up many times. CDR3 sequence: CASTPGSGRFYNEQFF. The DNA for the CDR3 is TGTGCCAGCACCCCCGGGAGCGGGAGATTCTACAATGAGCAGTTCTTC. The rearrangement joins TRBV28 to TRBJ2-1; 8 bases are a match to TRBD2. Losses at the gene ends were 7 bases for V and 3 bases for J; bases not matched to a gene: 11. Germline CDR1 is MDHEN and CDR2 is SYDVKM. The CDR3 runs to 16 residues.

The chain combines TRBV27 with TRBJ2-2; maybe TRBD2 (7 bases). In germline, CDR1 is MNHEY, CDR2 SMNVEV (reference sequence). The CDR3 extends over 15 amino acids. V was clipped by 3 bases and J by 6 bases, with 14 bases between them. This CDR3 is CASSFLGGGPGELFF. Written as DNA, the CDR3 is TGTGCCAGCAGTTTCCTAGGGGGGGGGCCCGGGGAGCTGTTTTTT.